A single sample is the source of the 14 T cell receptor beta chains below, sequenced in a study of CD8+CD57+ T cells in acquired aplastic anemia. TCR beta VDJ and CDR3 profiles were obtained from a genomic DNA template. TCRdb used MiXCR to reprocess the reads, holding one entry per CDR3 protein. The data show some 210,000 distinct CDR3 sequences, approximately 60% seen once. Sequencing was carried out using sorted CD4+, CD8+, or CD8+CD57+ T cells (not recorded which) from PBMCs. Every receptor here comes from a human donor in good health.

The chain employs TRBV20-1 and TRBJ1-1, with D maybe TRBD1 (5 bases). CDR3 size: 12 residues. V was pared by 6 bases and J by 3 bases, with 11 bases between. In germline, CDR1 is DFQATT, CDR2 SNEGSKA (reference sequence). The CDR3: CSAGVGDTEAFF. The CDR3 bases are TGCAGTGCAGGGGTAGGGGACACTGAAGCTTTCTTT.

The chain is built from TRBV7-2 and TRBJ1-2; D uncertain. From germline, CDR1 is SGHTA and CDR2 FQGNSA. Trimming took off 5 bases at V and 5 bases at J, with 12 bases between the two ends. The CDR3 contains 13 residues. CDR3 sequence reads: CASSPDGYYGYTF. In DNA form, the CDR3 reads TGTGCCAGCAGCCCAGATGGATATTATGGCTACACCTTC.

The chain joins TRBV14 to TRBJ2-6; D gene ambiguous. The CDR3 contains 14 residues. The V gene's germline CDR1 is SGHDN and CDR2 FVKESK. Between the trimmed V and J ends, which lost 4 bases and 2 bases, there was a span of 6 bases. CDR3 amino acids: CASSPLAGANVLTF. In nucleotides, the CDR3 is TGTGCCAGCAGCCCCCTGGCTGGGGCCAACGTCCTGACTTTC.

The chain uses TRBV7-2 and TRBJ1-1, with D possibly being TRBD1 (6 bases). V lost 5 bases, J lost 1 base, and 11 bases lay in between. The length of the CDR3 is 14 residues. Germline CDR1 and CDR2: SGHTA and FQGNSA. The CDR3 loop is CASSPGQKNTEAFF. The DNA of the CDR3 is TGTGCCAGCAGCCCCGGACAGAAGAACACTGAAGCTTTCTTT.

This clonotype was recorded many times. The V and J genes are TRBV20-1 and TRBJ1-2; no clear D. With 2 bases removed from V and 2 bases from J, the gap between germline ends came to 12 bases. The germline gives CDR1 DFQATT, CDR2 SNEGSKA (reference sequence). There are 14 residues in the CDR3. The CDR3 DNA is TGCAGTGCTAGAATAGACACACCGAACTATGGCTACACCTTC. It yields the protein CSARIDTPNYGYTF.

The genes are TRBV10-3 and TRBJ1-2, with TRBD1 matching over 8 bases. This CDR3 spans 11 amino acids. CDR1 is ENHRY and CDR2 is SYGVKD in the germline V gene. V gave up 10 bases and J gave up 8 bases; unmatched junction bases: 6. This CDR3 is CASGQGTGYTF. Here the CDR3 DNA reads TGTGCCAGCGGACAGGGAACGGGCTACACCTTC.

This chain uses TRBV29-1 with TRBJ1-4; a weak D match, TRBD1 (6 bases). The germline V gene has CDR1 SQVTM and CDR2 ANQGSEA. Trimming removed 6 bases from V and 7 bases from J, with 21 bases in between. The CDR3 runs to 15 residues. The DNA for the CDR3 is TGCAGCGTCGCCTTGAGTAGGGGGGGAAGTGAAAAACTGTTTTTT. Amino acid sequence: CSVALSRGGSEKLFF. The whole variable domain, remainder taken from reference TRBV29-1 and TRBJ1-4, is SAVISQKPSRDICQRGTSLTIQCQVDSQVTMMFWYRQQPGQSLTLIATANQGSEATYESGFVIDKFPISRPNLTFSTLTVSNMSPEDSSIYLCSVALSRGGSEKLFFGSGTQLSVL.

This chain uses TRBV5-4 with TRBJ2-5, with 12 bases that match TRBD2. Germline loops: CDR1 SGHNT, CDR2 YYREEE (reference sequence). This CDR3 contains 17 residues. V lost 4 bases, J lost 1 base, and 8 bases stayed unmatched. The CDR3 DNA is TGTGCCAGCAGCAACCCGGGACTAGCGGGTTCCCAAGAGACCCAGTACTTC. It yields the protein CASSNPGLAGSQETQYF.

This clonotype was counted once. The chain couples TRBV7-2 to TRBJ2-5, with a tentative D call TRBD2 (6 bases). V was shortened by 3 bases and J by 9 bases, with 8 bases between the two germline ends. The germline CDR1 and CDR2 sequences are SGHTA and FQGNSA. The CDR3 has 11 amino acids. CDR3 protein: CASSFREAQYF. In nucleotides, the CDR3 is TGTGCCAGCAGCTTTAGGGAGGCCCAGTACTTC.

As to this clonotype: This may be a read error, as it is one base from a much larger clone. The V call is TRBV7-9, the J call TRBJ2-7; 7 positions match TRBD1. Per the germline V gene, CDR1 is SEHNR and CDR2 is FQNEAQ (reference sequence). CDR3 length: 16 residues. The CDR3, as DNA: TGTGCCAGCAGTATCCTCCTCGGGACAGCATACTACGAGCGGTACTTC. The encoded protein is CASSILLGTAYYERYF.

This clonotype was picked up a small number of times. This CDR3 reads CSARAPLEGEQYF. The CDR3 DNA sequence: TGCAGTGCTAGGGCCCCCCTCGAAGGCGAGCAGTACTTC. The chain employs TRBV20-1 and TRBJ2-7; D not resolved. Germline V gives CDR1 DFQATT, CDR2 SNEGSKA (reference sequence). V lost 3 bases, J lost 6 bases, and 15 bases lay in between. CDR3 length: 13 amino acids.

This clonotype was counted a few times. This could be a read error, since a much larger clone is one nucleotide away. The chain has TRBV12-5 and TRBJ2-3; TRBD2 aligns across 9 bases. CDR1 is LGHNT and CDR2 is FRNRAP in the germline V gene. The CDR3 extends over 15 amino acids. CDR3 nucleotide sequence: TGTGCCAGCAGCTCAACCGGGACTAGCATAGATACGCAGTATTTT. Protein sequence: CASSSTGTSIDTQYF.

The rearrangement uses TRBV7-2 and TRBJ2-5; tentative D call: TRBD2 (7 bases). This CDR3 is built from 16 residues. Germline CDR1 is SGHTA and CDR2 is FQGNSA. In DNA, the CDR3 is TGTGTCGGCAGCTTAATTGCGGGGGCGTACCAAGAGACCCAGTACTTC. This translates into CVGSLIAGAYQETQYF.

This rearrangement joins TRBV7-8 to TRBJ1-6; D is uncertain. Germline V gene lookup returns CDR1 SGHVS and CDR2 FQNEAQ. The ends were cut back, 6 bases at V and 0 bases at J, with 12 bases in the middle. The CDR3 has 16 amino acids. The CDR3 protein is CASRRGPSSYNSPLHF. Written as DNA, the CDR3 is TGTGCCAGCAGAAGAGGCCCGAGCTCCTATAATTCACCCCTCCACTTT.